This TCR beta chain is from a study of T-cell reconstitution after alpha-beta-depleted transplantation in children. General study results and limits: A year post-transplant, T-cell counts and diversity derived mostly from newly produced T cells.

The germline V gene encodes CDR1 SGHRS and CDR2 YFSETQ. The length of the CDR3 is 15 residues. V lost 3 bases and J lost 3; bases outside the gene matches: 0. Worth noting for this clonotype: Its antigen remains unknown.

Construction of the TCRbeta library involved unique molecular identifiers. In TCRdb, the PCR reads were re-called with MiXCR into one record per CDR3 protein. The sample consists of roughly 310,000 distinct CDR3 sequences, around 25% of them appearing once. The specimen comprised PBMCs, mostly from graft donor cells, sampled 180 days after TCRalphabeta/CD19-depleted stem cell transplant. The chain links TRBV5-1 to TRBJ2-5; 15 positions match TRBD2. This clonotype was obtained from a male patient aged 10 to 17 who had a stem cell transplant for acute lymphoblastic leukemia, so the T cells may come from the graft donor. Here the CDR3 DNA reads TGCGCCAGCAGCTGGACTAGCGGGAGGGAAGAGACCCAGTACTTC. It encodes CASSWTSGREETQYF.